The T cell receptor (beta chain) described here comes from a study of Ad26.COV2.S vaccination and SARS-CoV-2 variants. Specified treatment: about 20 received Ad26.COV2.S at low or high dose, single or two shots; about 5 received placebo; per-sample allocation not given. Sampling happened 63 days after the first vaccine or placebo injection. Trimming stripped 0 bases from V and 8 bases from J, with 10 bases between. The CDR3 consists of 13 residues. Germline CDR1 and CDR2: SGHVS and FQNEAQ. TCRdb's copy holds only in-frame clones and misses some; the assay was immunoSEQ multiplex PCR. The table records about 280,000 clones, 87% of them present only once.

The rearrangement links TRBV7-8 to TRBJ1-2; D perhaps matches TRBD1 (6 bases). The material was peripheral blood, obtained in a trial of Ad26.COV2.S vaccine versus placebo. This receptor was taken from a person between 18 and 65 years old who received the Ad26.COV2.S COVID-19 vaccine or a placebo. The CDR3 coding sequence is TGTGCCAGCAGCTTAGCTTGGGGGCCGGGCTACACCTTC. Protein: CASSLAWGPGYTF. Variable domain in full (rest from reference TRBV7-8 and TRBJ1-2): GAGVSQSPRYKVAKRGQDVALRCDPISGHVSLFWYQQALGQGPEFLTYFQNEAQLDKSGLPSDRFFAERPEGSVSTLKIQRTQQEDSAVYLCASSLAWGPGYTFGSGTRLTVV.